Listed here are 12 T cell receptor beta chains from one sample, sequenced in a study of T cell responses to AZD1222 COVID-19 vaccine. TCRdb's table, derived via immunoSEQ multiplex PCR, lists solely in-frame clones and lacks some. The sample includes about 110,000 clones, about nine tenths seen only once; the top ten take around 4.5%. The sequences come from peripheral blood, collected on day 0 of AZD1222 vaccination. These receptors were obtained from an adult in good health.

This rearrangement joins TRBV11-1 to TRBJ2-7; D unresolved. The CDR3 extends over 12 amino acids. In germline, CDR1 is SGHAT, CDR2 FQDESV (reference sequence). V was shortened by 4 bases and J by 0 bases, with 4 bases between the two germline ends. CDR3 sequence: CASSSSSYEQYF. The CDR3 nucleotides are TGTGCCAGCAGCTCAAGCTCCTACGAGCAGTACTTC.

The V call is TRBV7-2, the J call TRBJ1-3; D not resolved. The CDR3 contains 16 residues. The ends were cut back, 0 bases at V and 0 bases at J, with 9 bases in the middle. The germline gives CDR1 SGHTA, CDR2 FQGNSA. The CDR3 region is CASSLATRLSGNTIYF. The CDR3, as DNA: TGTGCCAGCAGCTTAGCTACGAGACTCTCTGGAAACACCATATATTTT.

Written as DNA, the CDR3 is TGTGCCAGCAGTACCGAAACAGGGGAGGCCTACGAGCAGTACTTC. Translating it yields CASSTETGEAYEQYF. The rearrangement joins TRBV6-5 to TRBJ2-7; maybe TRBD1 (7 bases). Germline lookup yields CDR1 MNHEY and CDR2 SVGAGI. The CDR3 contains 15 residues. The V end was cut by 5 bases, the J end by 2 bases, with 16 bases between.

The gene calls are TRBV13 and TRBJ2-6; no clear D. Trimming pared 8 bases from V and 2 bases from J, leaving 7 bases between. Germline V lookup: CDR1 PRHDT, CDR2 FYEKMQ (reference sequence). CDR3 length: 13 residues. The DNA for the CDR3 is TGTGCCAGCGAGCTGGCTGGGGCCAACGTCCTGACTTTC. Its translation: CASELAGANVLTF.

This clone was counted once. The rearrangement uses TRBV7-2 and TRBJ2-1; tentatively, D is TRBD1 or TRBD2 (6 bases each). The CDR3 is 16 amino acids. Trimming shortened V by 4 bases and J by 2 bases, and 15 bases separated the two germline ends. The germline CDR1 and CDR2 sequences are SGHTA and FQGNSA. The CDR3, as DNA: TGTGCCAGCAGCTCTCGGGGGCTCAAAGCCTACAATGAGCAGTTCTTC. This translates into CASSSRGLKAYNEQFF.

CDR3 sequence: CASRGQGNGYTF. Written as DNA, the CDR3 is TGTGCCAGCAGGGGACAGGGGAATGGCTACACCTTC. V and J are TRBV2 and TRBJ1-2; TRBD1 matches 10 bases. V lost 6 bases to trimming and J lost 6 bases; unmatched junction nucleotides: 1. The CDR3 spans 12 residues. In germline, CDR1 is SNHLY, CDR2 FYNNEI.

The chain recombines TRBV2 with TRBJ2-2, with 10 bases fitting TRBD2. V lost 0 bases to trimming and J lost 7 bases; unmatched junction nucleotides: 11. Germline V gene data show CDR1 as SNHLY and CDR2 as FYNNEI. The CDR3 has 18 amino acids. CDR3 loop: CASSEASSGSVIGGELFF. Here the CDR3 DNA reads TGTGCCAGCAGTGAAGCGTCTAGCGGGAGTGTAATAGGCGGGGAGCTGTTTTTT.

The CDR3 protein is CASSLVDYEQYF. CDR3 DNA sequence: TGTGCCAGCAGCTTAGTAGACTACGAGCAGTACTTC. V and J are TRBV11-2 and TRBJ2-7; D unclear. CDR3 length equals 12 residues. Trimming took 1 base from V and 3 from J, leaving 4 bases between them. Per the germline V gene, CDR1 is SGHAT and CDR2 is FQNNGV.

The rearrangement uses TRBV19 and TRBJ2-1, with 10 bases aligning to TRBD2. The V and J ends lost 4 bases and 8 bases, in that order; junction bases with no gene match: 8. Germline V gene data show CDR1 as LNHDA and CDR2 as SQIVND (reference sequence). The CDR3 is 15 amino acids. CDR3 protein: CASSTAGGVSDEQFF. CDR3 nucleotide sequence: TGTGCCAGTAGTACAGCGGGAGGGGTTAGTGATGAGCAGTTCTTC.

This sequence joins TRBV6-1 and TRBJ2-1; D not certain. This CDR3 is built from 13 residues. The germline CDR1 and CDR2 sequences are MNHNS and SASEGT. Trimming pared 3 bases from V and 8 bases from J, leaving 11 bases between. CDR3 sequence: CASSEGMHYEQFF. CDR3 DNA: TGTGCCAGCAGTGAGGGAATGCACTATGAGCAGTTCTTC.

The chain has TRBV5-4 and TRBJ2-5; 7 nucleotides line up with TRBD1. Losses at the gene ends were 1 base for V and 1 base for J; bases not matched to a gene: 4. The CDR3 contains 15 residues. Germline V gene data show CDR1 as SGHNT and CDR2 as YYREEE (reference sequence). The CDR3 nucleotides read TGTGCCAGCAGCTTGTCGGGACAGACCCAAGAGACCCAGTACTTC. Residues: CASSLSGQTQETQYF.

The chain is built from TRBV11-3 and TRBJ2-1; TRBD2 matches 11 bases. Germline V gene lookup returns CDR1 SGHNT and CDR2 YENEEA. The junction had 6 bases not matched to a gene; V was cut back by 6 bases and J by 5 bases. CDR3 length: 15 amino acids. The CDR3 protein is CASRAGTSGDNEQFF. CDR3 DNA: TGTGCCAGCAGAGCCGGGACTAGCGGCGACAATGAGCAGTTCTTC.